This TCR beta chain is drawn from a study of cytomegalovirus exposure and HLA in healthy donors. Whole-study results and caveats: Only CMV serostatus was available as immune exposure information.

The germline V gene encodes CDR1 MNHEY and CDR2 SMNVEV (reference sequence). The CDR3 spans 13 residues. V dropped 8 bases and J dropped 3 bases, with 10 bases sitting between them. Concerning this clone: Its antigen is not identified.

The PCR contained 60 Vbeta and 13 Jbeta primers. Sequencing used immunoSEQ multiplex PCR; TCRdb keeps in-frame clones, though not all of them. The data contain more than 110,000 clones, around 77% of them singletons. This receptor was taken from a woman in her 50s in good health and CMV-seronegative. The sample comprised PBMCs. The chain couples TRBV27 to TRBJ2-2, with unresolved D. CDR3 loop: CASSRIHTGELFF. CDR3 sequence (DNA): TGTGCCAGCTCTAGGATCCACACCGGGGAGCTGTTTTTT.